Below are 31 T cell receptor beta chains sequenced from a single sample in a study of identical twins. TCRdb passed the 5' RACE reads through MiXCR, listing each CDR3 protein once. This table has under 400,000 distinct CDR3 sequences, about 9% appearing once. The sequenced material came from naive T cells sorted from blood. These receptor sequences come from a woman aged 45 to 65 in good health.

This clonotype was seen many times. V gene TRBV5-1 combines with J gene TRBJ1-2; D perhaps matches TRBD1 (5 bases). V was pared by 0 bases and J by 3 bases, with 12 bases between. Germline lookup yields CDR1 SGHRS and CDR2 YFSETQ. This CDR3 region has 15 residues. The CDR3 protein is CASSLGPRDDYGYTF. The CDR3 nucleotides are TGCGCCAGCAGCTTGGGCCCAAGGGACGACTATGGCTACACCTTC.

This clonotype was observed at least ten times. This rearrangement joins TRBV12-3 or TRBV12-4 to TRBJ1-5; 7 nucleotides align to TRBD1. Trimming at V came to 7 bases and at J to 7 bases, leaving 7 bases not matched to a gene. The CDR3 consists of 13 residues. CDR3 nucleotide sequence: TGTGCCAGCACCCCGACAGGGAACCAGCCCCAGCATTTT. Its protein is CASTPTGNQPQHF.

This rearrangement joins TRBV29-1 to TRBJ1-1; 8 nucleotides match TRBD1. The CDR3 covers 13 residues. Germline V gene lookup returns CDR1 SQVTM and CDR2 ANQGSEA. V dropped 2 bases and J dropped 5; count of bases not matched to a gene: 4. The CDR3 nucleotides are TGCAGCGTTGAACCGGACAGGGCTACTGAAGCTTTCTTT. Translation: CSVEPDRATEAFF.

This clonotype has just a few counts. This chain uses TRBV27 with TRBJ2-2; TRBD1 is a possible D gene (6 bases). CDR3 length equals 16 residues. Germline V gene lookup returns CDR1 MNHEY and CDR2 SMNVEV (reference sequence). V was shortened by 6 bases and J by 3 bases, with 17 bases between the two germline ends. The DNA for the CDR3 is TGTGCCAGCAGCGAAGACCGAACAGGGTACACCGGGGAGCTGTTTTTT. Residues: CASSEDRTGYTGELFF.

This clonotype was seen at least ten times. The V call is TRBV20-1, the J call TRBJ1-1; 7 bases match TRBD1. There are 13 residues in the CDR3. The V gene end was trimmed by 3 bases and the J gene end by 5 bases; junction bases not matched to a gene: 6. Germline CDR1 DFQATT, CDR2 SNEGSKA (reference sequence). Here the CDR3 reads CSAREGAETEAFF. CDR3 coding DNA: TGCAGTGCTAGGGAGGGGGCCGAAACTGAAGCTTTCTTT.

The chain carries TRBV2 and TRBJ2-5, with D hard to call. CDR1 is SNHLY, CDR2 FYNNEI, per germline. V was trimmed by 5 bases and J by 5 bases, leaving 18 bases between them. The CDR3 is made up of 15 amino acids. CDR3 coding DNA: TGTGCCAGCAGTCAGATTCAAGGGTATTACGAGACCCAGTACTTC. This sequence encodes CASSQIQGYYETQYF.

This chain links TRBV5-6 with TRBJ2-5, with TRBD1 identical over 7 bases. The CDR3 spans 16 residues. The V and J ends lost 1 base and 2 bases, in that order; junction bases with no gene match: 8. Per the germline V gene, CDR1 is SGHDT and CDR2 is YYEEEE. The CDR3 coding sequence is TGTGCCAGCAGCTTGAGACAGGGCCCAAAACAAGAGACCCAGTACTTC. Translating it yields CASSLRQGPKQETQYF.

This clonotype was counted a few times. The CDR3 DNA is TGTGCCAGCAGTGAGGGACAGGGGAGTGGTGGCTACACCTTC. Its protein is CASSEGQGSGGYTF. The chain has TRBV6-4 and TRBJ1-2; 10 nucleotides agree with TRBD1. With 3 bases clipped from V and 7 bases from J, the junction kept 5 bases outside the gene matches. This CDR3 contains 14 residues. Germline values: CDR1 MRHNA, CDR2 SNTAGT.

The V and J genes are TRBV7-2 and TRBJ2-2, with 7 positions matching TRBD1. Germline CDR1 SGHTA, CDR2 FQGNSA. The V and J ends lost 3 bases and 7 bases, in that order; junction bases with no gene match: 8. The CDR3 contains 15 residues. The CDR3: CASSFGQGVNGELFF. The CDR3 DNA sequence: TGTGCCAGCAGCTTCGGGCAGGGGGTGAACGGGGAGCTGTTTTTT.

This clonotype was counted ten times or more. The V and J genes are TRBV10-3 and TRBJ2-3, with 13 bases that match TRBD2. V lost 6 bases, J lost 3 bases, and 3 bases stayed unmatched. This CDR3 has 15 residues. The V gene's germline CDR1 is ENHRY and CDR2 SYGVKD. The CDR3 region is CAIRLAGGPTDTQYF. In DNA, the CDR3 is TGTGCCATCAGACTAGCGGGAGGGCCGACAGATACGCAGTATTTT.

This clonotype was observed many times. The chain recombines TRBV2 with TRBJ2-5; 10 bases align to TRBD2. The CDR3 has 15 amino acids. Germline loops: CDR1 SNHLY, CDR2 FYNNEI. Losses at the gene ends were 5 bases for V and 3 bases for J; bases not matched to a gene: 6. The CDR3 nucleotides are TGTGCCAGCAGTCATCTAGCGGGGGATGAAGAGACCCAGTACTTC. Amino acid sequence: CASSHLAGDEETQYF.

The chain uses TRBV7-6 and TRBJ2-7; D not resolved. The germline CDR1 and CDR2 sequences are SGHVS and FNYEAQ. Trimming left V 5 bases short and J 6 bases short, with 20 bases between. The CDR3 is 15 amino acids. The CDR3 spells CASSPSDLRAAEQYF. The CDR3 coding sequence is TGTGCCAGCAGCCCCAGCGACCTACGTGCCGCCGAGCAGTACTTC.

V and J are TRBV27 and TRBJ2-1; TRBD2 might be the D (5 bases). The CDR3 is 15 residues long. V was pared by 6 bases and J by 6 bases, with 18 bases between. Germline V CDR1 and CDR2: MNHEY, SMNVEV (reference sequence). CDR3 sequence (DNA): TGTGCCAGCAGCCCGCCTGCGGGCAGGTCCAATGAGCAGTTCTTC. This sequence encodes CASSPPAGRSNEQFF.

This clonotype has only a few counts. V gene TRBV7-9 combines with J gene TRBJ2-2; D unclear. The length of the CDR3 is 15 residues. The V end lost 2 bases, the J end lost 0 bases, and 7 bases lay between the germline ends. Germline V gene sequence: CDR1 SEHNR, CDR2 FQNEAQ (reference sequence). CDR3 DNA sequence: TGTGCCAGCAGCTTACGGCGGTCGAACACCGGGGAGCTGTTTTTT. Protein product: CASSLRRSNTGELFF.

The chain carries TRBV29-1 and TRBJ2-1; 7 bases are a match to TRBD1. The V gene end was trimmed by 5 bases and the J gene end by 0 bases; junction bases not matched to a gene: 10. The CDR3 runs 16 residues. Germline V lookup: CDR1 SQVTM, CDR2 ANQGSEA. The CDR3 sequence: CSVFSPGQSSYNEQFF. In DNA, the CDR3 is TGCAGCGTTTTTTCTCCGGGACAGAGCTCCTACAATGAGCAGTTCTTC.

In its sample, this clonotype was seen a few times. The chain carries TRBV7-9 and TRBJ1-6; unclear D gene. The length of the CDR3 is 14 residues. Germline CDR1 is SEHNR and CDR2 is FQNEAQ (reference sequence). V was cut by 11 bases and J by 9 bases, with 20 bases left in between. The CDR3: CAYDVEQSGSPLHF. CDR3 nucleotides: TGTGCCTACGACGTGGAACAGTCGGGTTCACCCCTCCACTTT.

A few counts support this clonotype. This chain uses TRBV28 with TRBJ2-7; the D call may be TRBD1 or TRBD2 (5 bases each). The CDR3 contains 13 residues. The V end lost 4 bases, the J end lost 1 base, and 8 bases lay between the germline ends. Germline V CDR1 and CDR2: MDHEN, SYDVKM. CDR3 sequence (DNA): TGTGCCAGCAGTTCTGGGGGATCCTACGAGCAGTACGTC. It encodes CASSSGGSYEQYV.

This clonotype has a handful of counts. The J gene is TRBJ1-6, the V gene TRBV10-3; D possibly corresponds to TRBD1 (5 bases). With 10 bases removed from V and 7 bases from J, the gap between germline ends came to 17 bases. The CDR3 loop spans 14 amino acids. Germline V gene lookup returns CDR1 ENHRY and CDR2 SYGVKD. The CDR3 protein is CATSGQGDNSPLHF. Here the CDR3 DNA reads TGTGCCACATCAGGCCAGGGTGACAATTCACCCCTCCACTTT.

In its sample, this clonotype was seen many times. The V and J genes are TRBV24-1 and TRBJ2-1; 8 bases agree with TRBD1. The length of the CDR3 is 15 residues. The germline gives CDR1 KGHDR, CDR2 SFDVKD. The V gene end was trimmed by 7 bases and the J gene end by 0 bases; junction bases not matched to a gene: 4. This CDR3 is CATSAQGVSYNEQFF. The CDR3 bases are TGTGCCACCAGCGCACAGGGGGTCTCCTACAATGAGCAGTTCTTC.

In its sample, this clonotype was seen many times. The J gene is TRBJ1-2, the V gene TRBV4-1; D is unresolved. The CDR3 covers 14 residues. Trimming removed 1 base at V and 5 bases at J, with 11 bases between. Per germline, CDR1 MGHRA and CDR2 YSYEKL. The CDR3 nucleotides read TGCGCCAGCAGCCAAGTCACAAAGCTGTATGGCTACACCTTC. Its translation: CASSQVTKLYGYTF.

This clonotype was seen repeatedly, ten times or more. V and J are TRBV4-1 and TRBJ1-2; unclear D gene. V lost 5 bases, J lost 5 bases, and 12 bases lay in between. Germline loops: CDR1 MGHRA, CDR2 YSYEKL. This CDR3 is 13 amino acids long. The CDR3 nucleotides are TGCGCCAGCAGCGTCCTGGGGATTTATGGCTACACCTTC. It yields the protein CASSVLGIYGYTF.

This clonotype was counted at least ten times. The V and J genes are TRBV7-9 and TRBJ2-5; no reliable D call. Germline lookup yields CDR1 SEHNR and CDR2 FQNEAQ (reference sequence). With 1 base removed from V and 7 bases from J, the gap between germline ends came to 10 bases. CDR3 length: 13 residues. DNA for the CDR3: TGTGCCAGCAGCTTAGTGGATACGCGGACCCAGTACTTC. Encoded protein: CASSLVDTRTQYF. Complete variable domain (other parts from reference TRBV7-9 and TRBJ2-5): DTGVSQNPRHKITKRGQNVTFRCDPISEHNRLYWYRQTLGQGPEFLTYFQNEAQLEKSRLLSDRFSAERPKGSFSTLEIQRTEQGDSAMYLCASSLVDTRTQYFGPGTRLLVL.

This clonotype was observed a few times. The genes are TRBV5-1 and TRBJ2-5, with 8 bases aligning to TRBD1. The CDR3 contains 15 residues. The trim removed 4 bases at V and 3 bases at J, leaving 8 bases unmatched. Germline V gives CDR1 SGHRS, CDR2 YFSETQ. The CDR3 DNA reads TGCGCCAGCAGCGGAACCACAGGGGGAGAAGAGACCCAGTACTTC. Translating gives CASSGTTGGEETQYF.

This clonotype was recorded many times. The V and J genes are TRBV7-2 and TRBJ2-2, with D unclear. Per germline, CDR1 SGHTA and CDR2 FQGNSA. The CDR3 sequence is 16 residues long. The V end lost 1 base, the J end lost 9 bases, and 18 bases lay between the germline ends. CDR3 sequence: CASSLGLTAILRELFF. The DNA for the CDR3 is TGTGCCAGCAGCTTAGGGTTGACCGCAATCCTCCGGGAGCTGTTTTTT.

At least ten counts were recorded for this clonotype. The genes are TRBV6-5 and TRBJ1-3, with a tentative D call TRBD1 (5 bases). Trimming removed 8 bases from V and 4 bases from J, with 15 bases in between. Germline CDR1 MNHEY, CDR2 SVGAGI. CDR3 length: 14 residues. For the CDR3, the DNA is TGTGCCAGCTGGGGGGGGTTCATAGGAAACACCATATATTTT. Translated: CASWGGFIGNTIYF.

This clonotype was observed many times. The chain joins TRBV4-1 to TRBJ2-7; 7 bases line up with TRBD2. Germline assignment: CDR1 MGHRA and CDR2 YSYEKL. The CDR3 is 15 amino acids. The junction had 10 bases not matched to a gene; V was cut back by 5 bases and J by 3 bases. CDR3 sequence: CASSTPGTTFYEQYF. CDR3 sequence (DNA): TGCGCCAGCAGCACCCCGGGGACTACCTTCTACGAGCAGTACTTC.

This clonotype was found a few times. The chain combines TRBV7-9 with TRBJ2-1; 11 bases align to TRBD2. The CDR3 is 17 amino acids. J was trimmed by 5 bases and V by 5 bases; bases with no gene match: 11. The germline V gene encodes CDR1 SEHNR and CDR2 FQNEAQ (reference sequence). The CDR3 reads CASSPPTSGVYNNEQFF. CDR3 in DNA: TGTGCCAGCAGCCCTCCGACTAGCGGGGTATACAACAATGAGCAGTTCTTC.

This clonotype was seen a handful of times. The rearrangement uses TRBV11-2 and TRBJ2-4, with unresolved D. The length of the CDR3 is 19 residues. With 0 bases removed from V and 0 bases from J, the gap between germline ends came to 18 bases. Germline V lookup: CDR1 SGHAT, CDR2 FQNNGV. The CDR3, as DNA: TGTGCCAGCAGCTTAGATCTGGGTGTAGGGTCTCTAGCCAAAAACATTCAGTACTTC. Its protein product is CASSLDLGVGSLAKNIQYF.

This clonotype was detected a few times. V and J are TRBV9 and TRBJ2-1; D unresolved. The CDR3 runs 13 residues. V lost 1 base and J 5 bases, leaving 7 bases between the germline ends. CDR1 is SGDLS and CDR2 is YYNGEE in the germline V gene. This chain's CDR3 is CASSVSVDNEQFF. As DNA, the CDR3 is TGTGCCAGCAGCGTAAGCGTGGACAATGAGCAGTTCTTC.

This clonotype was observed many times. The rearrangement uses TRBV27 and TRBJ2-1, with 8 bases that match TRBD2. This CDR3 is 17 amino acids long. V was pared by 4 bases and J by 4 bases, with 12 bases of the junction left unmatched. Germline loops: CDR1 MNHEY, CDR2 SMNVEV (reference sequence). CDR3 loop: CASSSGRDGLLYNEQFF. CDR3 DNA: TGTGCCAGCAGTTCCGGGAGGGACGGCTTACTTTACAATGAGCAGTTCTTC.

This clonotype showed up many times. V and J are TRBV5-1 and TRBJ2-3; 10 bases agree with TRBD2. The length of the CDR3 is 14 residues. Trimming took 3 bases from V and 4 from J; bases not matched to a gene: 2. Germline assignment: CDR1 SGHRS and CDR2 YFSETQ. In DNA form, the CDR3 reads TGCGCCAGCAGCTCCGGGACTAGCGCAGATACGCAGTATTTT. It codes for CASSSGTSADTQYF.